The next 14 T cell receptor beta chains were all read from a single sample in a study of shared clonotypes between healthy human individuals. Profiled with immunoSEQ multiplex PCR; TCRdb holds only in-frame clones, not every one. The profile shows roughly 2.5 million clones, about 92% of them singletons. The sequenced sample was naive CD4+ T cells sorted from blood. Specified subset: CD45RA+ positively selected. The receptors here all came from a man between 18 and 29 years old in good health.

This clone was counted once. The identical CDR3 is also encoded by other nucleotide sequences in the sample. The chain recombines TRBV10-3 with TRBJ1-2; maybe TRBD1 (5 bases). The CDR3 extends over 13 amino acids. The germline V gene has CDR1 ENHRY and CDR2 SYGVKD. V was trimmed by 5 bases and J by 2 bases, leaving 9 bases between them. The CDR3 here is CAISPTVNYGYTF. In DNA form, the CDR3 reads TGTGCCATCAGTCCGACAGTGAACTATGGCTACACCTTC.

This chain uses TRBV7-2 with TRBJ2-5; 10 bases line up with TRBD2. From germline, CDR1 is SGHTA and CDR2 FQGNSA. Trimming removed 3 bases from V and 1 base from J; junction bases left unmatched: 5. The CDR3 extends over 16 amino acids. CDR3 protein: CASSFLAGAVQETQYF. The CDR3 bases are TGTGCCAGCAGCTTTCTAGCGGGGGCCGTCCAAGAGACCCAGTACTTC.

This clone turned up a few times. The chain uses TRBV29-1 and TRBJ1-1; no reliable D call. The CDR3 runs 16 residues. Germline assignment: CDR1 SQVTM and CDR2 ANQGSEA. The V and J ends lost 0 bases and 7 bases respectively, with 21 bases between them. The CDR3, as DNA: TGCAGCGTTGAAGATCTTGGGTCTGACCAATTTTATGAAGCTTTCTTT. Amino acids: CSVEDLGSDQFYEAFF.

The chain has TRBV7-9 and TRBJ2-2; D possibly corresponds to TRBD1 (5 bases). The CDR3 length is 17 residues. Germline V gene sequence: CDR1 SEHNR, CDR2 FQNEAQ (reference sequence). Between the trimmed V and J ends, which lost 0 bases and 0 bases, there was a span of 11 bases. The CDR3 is CASSLALGQSNTGELFF. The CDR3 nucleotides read TGTGCCAGCAGCTTAGCATTGGGGCAATCGAACACCGGGGAGCTGTTTTTT.

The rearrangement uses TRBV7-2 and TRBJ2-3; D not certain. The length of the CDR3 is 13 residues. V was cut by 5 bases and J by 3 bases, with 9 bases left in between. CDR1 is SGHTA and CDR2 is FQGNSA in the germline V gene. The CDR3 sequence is CASSNGMTDTQYF. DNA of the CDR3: TGTGCCAGCAGCAATGGTATGACAGATACGCAGTATTTT.

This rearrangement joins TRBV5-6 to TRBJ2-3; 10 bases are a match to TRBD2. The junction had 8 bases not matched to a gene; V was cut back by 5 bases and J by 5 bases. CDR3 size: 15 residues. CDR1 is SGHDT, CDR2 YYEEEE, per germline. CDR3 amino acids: CASSSLAGDIDTQYF. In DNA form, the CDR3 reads TGTGCCAGCAGTTCCCTAGCGGGAGACATAGATACGCAGTATTTT. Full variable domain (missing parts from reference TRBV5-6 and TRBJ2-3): DAGVTQSPTHLIKTRGQQVTLRCSPKSGHDTVSWYQQALGQGPQFIFQYYEEEERQRGNFPDRFSGHQFPNYSSELNVNALLLGDSALYLCASSSLAGDIDTQYFGPGTRLTVL.

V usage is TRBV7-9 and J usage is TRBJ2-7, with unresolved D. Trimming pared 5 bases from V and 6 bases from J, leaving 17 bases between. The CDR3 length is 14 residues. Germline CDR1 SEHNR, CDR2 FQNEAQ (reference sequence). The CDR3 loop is CASSHQAVRLEQYF. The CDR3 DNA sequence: TGTGCCAGCAGCCATCAGGCGGTAAGGCTCGAGCAGTACTTC.

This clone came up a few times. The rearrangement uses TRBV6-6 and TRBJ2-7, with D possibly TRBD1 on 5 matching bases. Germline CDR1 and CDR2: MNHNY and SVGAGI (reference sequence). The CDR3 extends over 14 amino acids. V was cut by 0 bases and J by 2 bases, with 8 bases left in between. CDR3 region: CASSYSSGPYEQYF. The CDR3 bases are TGTGCCAGCAGTTACTCGTCAGGGCCCTACGAGCAGTACTTC.

The CDR3 coding sequence is TGTGCCAGTAAGAATACAGGGGGCGCAAACTATGGCTACACCTTC. This gives the protein CASKNTGGANYGYTF. J is TRBJ1-2 and V is TRBV19; 9 bases fit TRBD1. The CDR3 consists of 15 residues. The germline CDR1 and CDR2 sequences are LNHDA and SQIVND (reference sequence). V was pared by 7 bases and J by 2 bases, with 8 bases of the junction left unmatched.

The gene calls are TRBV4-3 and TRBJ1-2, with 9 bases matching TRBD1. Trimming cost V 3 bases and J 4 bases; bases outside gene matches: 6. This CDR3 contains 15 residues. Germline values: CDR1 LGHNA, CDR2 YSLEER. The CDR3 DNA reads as TGCGCCAGCAGCCAGGGGGACAGGGAATCCTATGGCTACACCTTC. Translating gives CASSQGDRESYGYTF.

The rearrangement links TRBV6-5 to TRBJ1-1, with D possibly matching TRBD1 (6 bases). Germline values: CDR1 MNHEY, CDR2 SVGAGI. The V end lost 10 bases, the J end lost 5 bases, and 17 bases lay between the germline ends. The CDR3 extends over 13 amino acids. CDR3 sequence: CATYRRGGTEAFF. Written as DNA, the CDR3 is TGTGCCACATACAGAAGGGGGGGAACTGAAGCTTTCTTT.

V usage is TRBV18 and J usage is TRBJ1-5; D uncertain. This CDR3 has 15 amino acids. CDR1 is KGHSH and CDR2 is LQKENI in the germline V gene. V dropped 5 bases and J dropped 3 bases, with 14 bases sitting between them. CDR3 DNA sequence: TGTGCCAGCTCATTAACAGCGGAAACCAATCAGCCCCAGCATTTT. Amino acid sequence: CASSLTAETNQPQHF.

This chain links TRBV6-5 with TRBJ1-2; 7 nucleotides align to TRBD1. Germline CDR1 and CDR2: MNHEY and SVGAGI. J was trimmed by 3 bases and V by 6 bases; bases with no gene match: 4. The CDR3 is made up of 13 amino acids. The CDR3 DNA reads TGTGCCAGCAGGCCCGACAGGGACTATGGCTACACCTTC. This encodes CASRPDRDYGYTF.

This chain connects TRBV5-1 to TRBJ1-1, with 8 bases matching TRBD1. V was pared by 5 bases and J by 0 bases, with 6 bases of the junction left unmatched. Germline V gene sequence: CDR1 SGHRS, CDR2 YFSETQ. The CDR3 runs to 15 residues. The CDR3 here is CASRQTGAMNTEAFF. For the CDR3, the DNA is TGCGCCAGCAGGCAGACAGGGGCGATGAACACTGAAGCTTTCTTT.